The clone carrying this TCR beta chain was counted once. The protocol was immunoSEQ multiplex PCR, while the TCRdb copy is restricted to in-frame clones and leaves out a portion. The table lists roughly 20,000 clones, approximately 70% of them singletons. Documented treatment: randomized to nivolumab then ipilimumab (arm A) or the reverse (arm B). Patients had received no earlier DNA-damaging chemotherapy. PBMC sorting kept live CD3+CD8+ cells without CD19 or CD56. These data originate in a study of sequential checkpoint blockade in melanoma. Study information: First-line arms were nivolumab then ipilimumab, or the reverse, randomized 1:1. After both sequences, patients received maintenance nivolumab.

This CDR3 comprises 15 residues. V was shortened by 2 bases and J by 0 bases, with 12 bases between the two germline ends. In germline, CDR1 is SGHDT, CDR2 YYEEEE. The chain joins TRBV5-6 to TRBJ2-7; TRBD2 is a possible D gene (5 bases). The input for sequencing was CD8+ T cells sorted from blood (inferred from file names), taken from a patient given nivolumab and ipilimumab in sequence. The TCR originated in a human donor with melanoma. The CDR3 protein is CASSLGGSTSYEQYF. The CDR3 DNA sequence: TGTGCCAGCAGCTTAGGCGGGTCTACCTCCTACGAGCAGTACTTC.